Presented here are 25 T cell receptor beta chains from one specimen sequenced in a study of T-cell reconstitution after alpha-beta-depleted transplantation in children (dated by TCRdb to the mid-2010s). Library creation used PCR. The reads were generated on an Illumina HiSeq 2500. TCR libraries were prepared with molecular barcoding, using unique molecular identifiers to normalize TCRbeta repertoire quantification. Through fastp at Q25 and MiXCR, TCRdb rebuilt clones from the public reads, retaining in-frame beta chains. Each CDR3 protein appears once, grouped with its most common genes and DNA. The sample profile shows about 240,000 distinct CDR3 sequences; around 25% of them were found once. The ten top clones hold roughly 2.7% of the sample. The treatment or condition label, read with the paper, signifies: allogeneic hematopoietic cell transplantation with graft depleted of TCRalphabeta T cells and CD19 B cells.

Sequenced here: PBMCs, sampled before TCRalphabeta/CD19-depleted stem cell transplant. These TCRs come from a girl aged 2 to 10 with Fanconi anemia, due to receive a stem cell transplant.

CDR3 in DNA: TGCGCCATGGGCTCCAGTGGGGGCGGTGAGCAGTTCTTC. Protein sequence: CAMGSSGGGEQFF. The chain is built from TRBV5-1 and TRBJ2-1; D is perhaps TRBD1 (6 bases). V was cut by 9 bases and J by 9 bases, with 19 bases left in between. Germline V lookup: CDR1 SGHRS, CDR2 YFSETQ. This CDR3 is 13 amino acids long.

This clonotype was observed a few times. This chain connects TRBV5-1 to TRBJ2-5; TRBD1 might be the D (5 bases). Per germline, CDR1 SGHRS and CDR2 YFSETQ. V gave up 4 bases and J gave up 5 bases, with 12 bases separating them. The CDR3 totals 13 residues. The CDR3 is CASSGSPGETQYF. The CDR3 bases are TGCGCCAGCAGCGGCAGCCCAGGGGAGACCCAGTACTTC. The full variable domain, completed using reference TRBV5-1 and TRBJ2-5, is KAGVTQTPRYLIKTRGQQVTLSCSPISGHRSVSWYQQTPGQGLQFLFEYFSETQRNKGNFPGRFSGRQFSNSRSEMNVSTLELGDSALYLCASSGSPGETQYFGPGTRLLVL.

V usage is TRBV7-3 and J usage is TRBJ2-1; possibly TRBD1 for D (5 bases). V was pared by 0 bases and J by 6 bases, with 6 bases between. The germline V gene has CDR1 SGHTA and CDR2 FQGTGA. The CDR3 extends over 13 amino acids. The CDR3 loop reads CASSLTQGNEQFF. DNA of the CDR3: TGTGCCAGCAGCTTAACGCAGGGCAATGAGCAGTTCTTC.

This clonotype occurred once. V is TRBV23-1 and J is TRBJ2-5; 8 bases line up with TRBD2. TRBV23-1 falls under the ORF class, with uncertain function. The V gene end was trimmed by 2 bases and the J gene end by 0 bases; junction bases not matched to a gene: 5. CDR3 size: 16 residues. CDR3 amino acids: CASSQMPSGYQETQYF. DNA for the CDR3: TGCGCCAGCAGTCAAATGCCTAGCGGGTACCAAGAGACCCAGTACTTC.

The table lists this clonotype with many counts. This chain connects TRBV18 to TRBJ1-5, with a possible D match to TRBD1 (5 bases). The length of the CDR3 is 13 residues. Germline V CDR1 and CDR2: KGHSH, LQKENI. V lost 6 bases and J lost 3, with 9 bases in between. The CDR3 spells CASSRDLNQPQHF. CDR3 in DNA: TGTGCCAGCTCCCGGGACCTCAATCAGCCCCAGCATTTT. Filled out from reference TRBV18 and TRBJ1-5, the complete variable domain reads NAGVMQNPRHLVRRRGQEARLRCSPMKGHSHVYWYRQLPEEGLKFMVYLQKENIIDESGMPKERFSAEFPKEGPSILRIQQVVRGDSAAYFCASSRDLNQPQHFGDGTRLSIL.

The V call is TRBV6-1, the J call TRBJ2-1, with a tentative D call TRBD2 (5 bases). The CDR3 runs to 12 residues. Germline V lookup: CDR1 MNHNS, CDR2 SASEGT. V dropped 8 bases and J dropped 7 bases, with 12 bases sitting between them. The CDR3 loop reads CASGGLWNEQFF. Here the CDR3 DNA reads TGTGCCAGCGGCGGGTTGTGGAATGAGCAGTTCTTC.

This clonotype was recorded many times. This chain links TRBV6-5 with TRBJ2-5; a possible D gene is TRBD2 (6 bases). CDR1 is MNHEY and CDR2 is SVGAGI in the germline V gene. The CDR3 extends over 13 amino acids. V was cut by 2 bases and J by 7 bases, with 11 bases left in between. The CDR3 DNA reads TGTGCCAGCAGTTACAGCGGGCTTGGGACCCAGTACTTC. This gives the protein CASSYSGLGTQYF.

This clonotype was recorded a few times. V and J are TRBV24-1 and TRBJ2-2; 9 bases are shared with TRBD1. The V gene's germline CDR1 is KGHDR and CDR2 SFDVKD. V was clipped by 9 bases and J by 5 bases; unmatched bases: 6. CDR3 length: 14 amino acids. The CDR3 reads CATADRGPTGELFF. Here the CDR3 DNA reads TGTGCCACCGCGGACAGGGGTCCTACCGGGGAGCTGTTTTTT.

This clonotype occurred many times. The genes are TRBV12-3 or TRBV12-4 and TRBJ2-3, with TRBD2 matching over 8 bases. CDR3 length: 15 amino acids. The V segment lost 5 bases and the J segment 4 bases; nucleotides outside the gene matches: 8. CDR3 region: CASSPRFSGADTQYF. CDR3 nucleotides: TGTGCCAGCAGTCCCCGTTTTAGCGGGGCAGATACGCAGTATTTT.

This clonotype has just a few counts. This chain joins TRBV20-1 and TRBJ2-5; D unresolved. Per the germline V gene, CDR1 is DFQATT and CDR2 is SNEGSKA (reference sequence). V lost 2 bases, J lost 5 bases, and 15 bases lay in between. The CDR3 consists of 14 residues. The CDR3 loop reads CSARSIRSHETQYF. The CDR3 nucleotides are TGCAGTGCTAGATCTATTAGGAGCCACGAGACCCAGTACTTC.

This clonotype showed up just a few times. V is TRBV5-6 and J is TRBJ2-1; D may be TRBD1 or TRBD2 (6 bases each). The CDR3 covers 14 residues. The V end was cut by 6 bases, the J end by 9 bases, with 19 bases between. Germline-derived CDR1 and CDR2 are SGHDT and YYEEEE. CDR3 sequence (DNA): TGTGCCAGCACCGTAGGGGGGCCGGCCCCTGAGCAGTTCTTC. Translated: CASTVGGPAPEQFF.

The table lists this clonotype with many counts. In DNA form, the CDR3 reads TGTGCCATCAGAGACACAGGGTTCGAAAACAATGAGCAGTTCTTC. Protein sequence: CAIRDTGFENNEQFF. The chain links TRBV10-3 to TRBJ2-1, with D maybe TRBD1 (6 bases). This CDR3 is built from 15 residues. The V and J ends lost 6 bases and 5 bases respectively, with 17 bases between them. Germline lookup yields CDR1 ENHRY and CDR2 SYGVKD.

Ten or more counts support this clonotype. The V and J genes are TRBV11-2 and TRBJ2-5, with D perhaps TRBD1 (5 bases). Trimming cost V 3 bases and J 2 bases, with 13 bases left between them. This CDR3 region has 15 residues. Germline V gene sequence: CDR1 SGHAT, CDR2 FQNNGV. CDR3: CASSFSQVGQETQYF. CDR3 bases: TGTGCCAGCAGCTTCTCACAGGTTGGGCAAGAGACCCAGTACTTC.

This clonotype rates as medium-sized. The gene calls are TRBV20-1 and TRBJ2-1, with 9 bases matching TRBD1. This CDR3 is 11 amino acids long. Germline V lookup: CDR1 DFQATT, CDR2 SNEGSKA (reference sequence). Germline trimming cut 6 bases from V and 10 bases from J; bases unmatched to any gene: 4. CDR3 sequence reads: CSASTGGEQFF. The CDR3 bases are TGCAGTGCGAGTACAGGGGGCGAGCAGTTCTTC.

V usage is TRBV13 and J usage is TRBJ1-5; 12 nucleotides line up with TRBD1. V shed 0 bases, J shed 2 bases, and the junction held 2 bases outside the gene matches. This CDR3 region has 17 residues. CDR1 PRHDT and CDR2 FYEKMQ come from the germline V gene (reference sequence). The CDR3 bases are TGTGCCAGCAGCTTAGGGGGGACAGGGGGCGGCAATCAGCCCCAGCATTTT. It translates to CASSLGGTGGGNQPQHF. Supplemented by reference TRBV13 and TRBJ1-5, the full variable domain reads AAGVIQSPRHLIKEKRETATLKCYPIPRHDTVYWYQQGPGQDPQFLISFYEKMQSDKGSIPDRFSAQQFSDYHSELNMSSLELGDSALYFCASSLGGTGGGNQPQHFGDGTRLSIL.

This clonotype was observed many times. V usage is TRBV18 and J usage is TRBJ1-1, with D unclear. This CDR3 spans 15 amino acids. Germline V gene sequence: CDR1 KGHSH, CDR2 LQKENI. V lost 1 base, J lost 0 bases, and 9 bases lay in between. CDR3 nucleotide sequence: TGTGCCAGCTCACCACGGGCAGGACTGAACACTGAAGCTTTCTTT. Translated: CASSPRAGLNTEAFF.

The CDR3 is CASSPDRGTTQFSGANVLTF. The CDR3 nucleotides read TGTGCCAGCTCACCGGACAGGGGGACCACTCAATTCTCTGGGGCCAACGTCCTGACTTTC. The chain recombines TRBV18 with TRBJ2-6; 10 nucleotides match TRBD1. The CDR3 has 20 residues. The germline V gene has CDR1 KGHSH and CDR2 LQKENI. The V segment lost 3 bases and the J segment 0 bases; nucleotides outside the gene matches: 11.

This clonotype was seen many times. The V and J genes are TRBV4-2 and TRBJ1-2; 10 bases are shared with TRBD1. The trim removed 1 base at V and 4 bases at J, leaving 12 bases unmatched. CDR1 and CDR2 from the germline V gene are LGHNA and YNFKEQ. The CDR3 contains 18 residues. The CDR3 loop is CASSQASAWGQGIYGYTF. CDR3 DNA: TGTGCCAGCAGCCAAGCGTCGGCGTGGGGACAGGGGATCTATGGCTACACCTTC.

CDR3 region: CSARTVAYEQYF. In nucleotides, the CDR3 is TGCAGTGCCCGGACAGTCGCCTACGAGCAGTACTTC. The chain combines TRBV20-1 with TRBJ2-7; D might be TRBD1 (6 bases). CDR1 and CDR2 (germline): DFQATT, SNEGSKA (reference sequence). This CDR3 has 12 amino acids. V lost 6 bases and J lost 2, with 11 bases in between.

V and J are TRBV7-8 and TRBJ1-5; 9 bases align to TRBD1. Looked up from germline, CDR1 is SGHVS and CDR2 is FQNEAQ. J was trimmed by 2 bases and V by 5 bases; bases with no gene match: 13. This CDR3 has 18 amino acids. The CDR3 here is CASSLRDRESFGNQPQHF. CDR3 nucleotide sequence: TGTGCCAGCAGCCTCCGGGACAGGGAGTCGTTCGGCAATCAGCCCCAGCATTTT.

In this sample, this clonotype turned up many times. The gene calls are TRBV29-1 and TRBJ2-1; 14 bases line up with TRBD2. CDR3 length: 17 amino acids. Per the germline V gene, CDR1 is SQVTM and CDR2 is ANQGSEA. Losses at the gene ends were 6 bases for V and 4 bases for J; bases not matched to a gene: 11. Written as DNA, the CDR3 is TGCAGCGTCTTAAGGACTAGCGGGGGGATCTATTACAATGAGCAGTTCTTC. This sequence encodes CSVLRTSGGIYYNEQFF.

At least ten counts were recorded for this clonotype. The rearrangement joins TRBV24-1 to TRBJ2-5; possibly TRBD2 for D (5 bases). V lost 7 bases and J 1 base, leaving 6 bases between the germline ends. CDR3 size: 12 residues. CDR1 KGHDR and CDR2 SFDVKD come from the germline V gene. As DNA, the CDR3 is TGTGCCACCAGGGCGGGCCAAGAGACCCAGTACTTC. This encodes CATRAGQETQYF.

The chain recombines TRBV7-3 with TRBJ1-1; no reliable D call. Trimming removed 5 bases from V and 1 base from J, with 8 bases in between. Germline CDR1 SGHTA, CDR2 FQGTGA. This CDR3 is 13 amino acids long. The CDR3 loop is CASSQIGNTEAFF. As DNA, the CDR3 is TGTGCCAGCAGCCAAATCGGGAACACTGAAGCTTTCTTT.

This clonotype was picked up a small number of times. The chain couples TRBV28 to TRBJ2-7; 8 bases are a match to TRBD1. This CDR3 is 14 amino acids long. Trimming cost V 6 bases and J 3 bases; bases outside gene matches: 7. Germline V gives CDR1 MDHEN, CDR2 SYDVKM. The CDR3: CASRPDRVIYEQYF. CDR3 nucleotides: TGTGCCAGCAGACCGGACAGGGTTATCTACGAGCAGTACTTC.

The genes are TRBV6-9 and TRBJ1-5, with 8 bases matching TRBD1. CDR1 MNHGY and CDR2 SVAAGI come from the germline V gene. The CDR3 is 15 amino acids. Trimming took 0 bases from V and 8 from J; bases not matched to a gene: 6. The CDR3 bases are TGTGCCAGCAGTTATTCCAATTCAGGGGGCGAGCCCCAGCATTTT. This sequence encodes CASSYSNSGGEPQHF.